This T cell receptor beta chain was retrieved from a study of blood T cell repertoires in COVID-19. Across the whole study: The study drew acute and convalescent COVID-19 samples from the United States, Italy and Spain. Sample material is recorded as cDNA or gDNA derived from T cells, B-cell-depleted T cells, or PBMCs.

During active infection, Seattle patients enrolled and were then monitored through disease. The germline V gene has CDR1 MNHEY and CDR2 SVGAGI. V was pared by 4 bases and J by 0 bases, with 2 bases of the junction left unmatched. CDR3 length equals 14 residues. This clone was counted between two and nine times. How the authors handled the data: Amplification with reference gene primers provided the estimates of nucleated cell counts. The method was immunoSEQ multiplex PCR; TCRdb's version includes in-frame clones alone and lacks a portion of them. From that table come the V and J calls and clone size; the DNA was used to work out D and trimming. The sample holds tens of thousands of clones; roughly 74% are singletons and the top ten take approximately 7%.

What was sequenced was peripheral blood. V is TRBV6-5 and J is TRBJ1-1, with 7 bases identical to TRBD1. The source is a middle-aged man with COVID-19, enrolled during active disease. Here the CDR3 DNA reads TGTGCCAGCAGTTCGACAGGGATGAACACTGAAGCTTTCTTT. Residues: CASSSTGMNTEAFF.